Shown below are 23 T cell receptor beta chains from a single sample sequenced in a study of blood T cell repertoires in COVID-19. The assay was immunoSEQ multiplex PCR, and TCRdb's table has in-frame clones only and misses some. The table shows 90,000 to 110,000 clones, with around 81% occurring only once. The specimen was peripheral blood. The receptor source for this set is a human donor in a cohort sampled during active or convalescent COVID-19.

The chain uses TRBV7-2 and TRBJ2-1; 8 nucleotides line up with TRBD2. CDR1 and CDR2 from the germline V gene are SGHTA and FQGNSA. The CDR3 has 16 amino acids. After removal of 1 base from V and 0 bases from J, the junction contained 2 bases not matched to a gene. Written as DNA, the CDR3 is TGTGCCAGCAGCTTAGGGGCGGGAGGCTCCTACAATGAGCAGTTCTTC. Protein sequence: CASSLGAGGSYNEQFF.

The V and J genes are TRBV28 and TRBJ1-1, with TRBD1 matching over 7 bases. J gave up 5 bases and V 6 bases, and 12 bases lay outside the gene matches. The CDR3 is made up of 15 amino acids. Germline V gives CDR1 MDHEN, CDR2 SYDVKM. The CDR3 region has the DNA TGTGCCAGCAGGACCCGACAGGGTAGTTGGACTGAAGCTTTCTTT. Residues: CASRTRQGSWTEAFF.

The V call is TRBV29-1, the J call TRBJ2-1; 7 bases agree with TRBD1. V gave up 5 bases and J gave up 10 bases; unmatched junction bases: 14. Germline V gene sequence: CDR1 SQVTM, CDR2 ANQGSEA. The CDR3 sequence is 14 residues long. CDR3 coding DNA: TGCAGCGTTTCAAGACAGGGAGTTAATGGGGAGCAGTTCTTC. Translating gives CSVSRQGVNGEQFF.

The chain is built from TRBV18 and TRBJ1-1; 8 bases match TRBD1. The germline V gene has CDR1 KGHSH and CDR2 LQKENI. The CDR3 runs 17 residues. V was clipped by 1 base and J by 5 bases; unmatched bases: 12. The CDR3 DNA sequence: TGTGCCAGCTCACCACGGCACAGGGGGTTTGGGGGTACTGAAGCTTTCTTT. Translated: CASSPRHRGFGGTEAFF.

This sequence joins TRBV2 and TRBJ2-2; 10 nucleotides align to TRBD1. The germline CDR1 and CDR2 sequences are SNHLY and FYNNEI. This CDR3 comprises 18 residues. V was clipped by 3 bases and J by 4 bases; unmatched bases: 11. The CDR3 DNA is TGTGCCAGCAGTGATGGGATCGGGACAGGGGATCTCACCGGGGAGCTGTTTTTT. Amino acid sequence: CASSDGIGTGDLTGELFF.

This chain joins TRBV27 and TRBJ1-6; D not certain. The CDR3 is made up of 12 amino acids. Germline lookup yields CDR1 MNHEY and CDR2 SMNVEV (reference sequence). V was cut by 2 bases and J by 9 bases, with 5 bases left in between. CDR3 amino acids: CASSLNGSPLHF. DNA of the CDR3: TGTGCCAGCAGTTTAAACGGTTCACCCCTCCACTTT.

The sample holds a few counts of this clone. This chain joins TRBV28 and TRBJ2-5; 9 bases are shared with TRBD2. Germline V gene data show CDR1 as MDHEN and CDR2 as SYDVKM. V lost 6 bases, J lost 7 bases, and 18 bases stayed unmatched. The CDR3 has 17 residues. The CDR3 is CASSTTRNSGGPTTQYF. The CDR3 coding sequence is TGTGCCAGCAGCACCACTCGGAATAGCGGGGGCCCGACGACCCAGTACTTC.

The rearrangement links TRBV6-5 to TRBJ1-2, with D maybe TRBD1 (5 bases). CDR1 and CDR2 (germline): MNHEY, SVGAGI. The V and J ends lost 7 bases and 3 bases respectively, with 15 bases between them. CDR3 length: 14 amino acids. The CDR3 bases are TGTGCCAGCACACGGGGGGTCCTTGACTATGGCTACACCTTC. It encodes CASTRGVLDYGYTF.

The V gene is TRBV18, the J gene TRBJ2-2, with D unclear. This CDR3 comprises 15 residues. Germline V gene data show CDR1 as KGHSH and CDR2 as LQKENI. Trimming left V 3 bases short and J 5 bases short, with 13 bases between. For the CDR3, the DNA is TGTGCCAGCTCACCGCGGCCACTAACGACCGGGGAGCTGTTTTTT. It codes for CASSPRPLTTGELFF. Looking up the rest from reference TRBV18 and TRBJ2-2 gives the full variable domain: NAGVMQNPRHLVRRRGQEARLRCSPMKGHSHVYWYRQLPEEGLKFMVYLQKENIIDESGMPKERFSAEFPKEGPSILRIQQVVRGDSAAYFCASSPRPLTTGELFFGEGSRLTVL.

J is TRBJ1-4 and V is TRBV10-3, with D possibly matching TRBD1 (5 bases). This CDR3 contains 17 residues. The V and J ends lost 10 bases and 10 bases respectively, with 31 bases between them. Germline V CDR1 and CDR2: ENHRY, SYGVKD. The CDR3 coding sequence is TGTGCCAGCTCTCGGCAGGAGGGAGAGGCCGAGGGGAGAAAACTGTTTTTT. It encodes CASSRQEGEAEGRKLFF.

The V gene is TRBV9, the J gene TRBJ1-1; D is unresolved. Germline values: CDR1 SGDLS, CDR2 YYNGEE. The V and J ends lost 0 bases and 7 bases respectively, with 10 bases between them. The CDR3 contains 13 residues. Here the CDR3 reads CASSVVSGLEAFF. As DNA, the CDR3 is TGTGCCAGCAGCGTAGTGTCCGGACTTGAAGCTTTCTTT.

This chain's CDR3 is CASSQYSSGNTIYF. The DNA for the CDR3 is TGCGCCAGCAGCCAGTATAGCTCTGGAAACACCATATATTTT. V and J are TRBV4-3 and TRBJ1-3; no definite D call. This CDR3 has 14 residues. Germline lookup yields CDR1 LGHNA and CDR2 YSLEER. V was shortened by 3 bases and J by 0 bases, with 6 bases between the two germline ends.

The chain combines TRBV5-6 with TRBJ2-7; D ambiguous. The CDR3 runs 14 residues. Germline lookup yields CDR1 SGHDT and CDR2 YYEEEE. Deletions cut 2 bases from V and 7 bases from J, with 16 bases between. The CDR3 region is CASSFYDVPREQYF. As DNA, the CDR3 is TGTGCCAGCAGCTTTTATGATGTTCCACGGGAGCAGTACTTC. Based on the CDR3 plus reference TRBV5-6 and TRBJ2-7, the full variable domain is DAGVTQSPTHLIKTRGQQVTLRCSPKSGHDTVSWYQQALGQGPQFIFQYYEEEERQRGNFPDRFSGHQFPNYSSELNVNALLLGDSALYLCASSFYDVPREQYFGPGTRLTVT.

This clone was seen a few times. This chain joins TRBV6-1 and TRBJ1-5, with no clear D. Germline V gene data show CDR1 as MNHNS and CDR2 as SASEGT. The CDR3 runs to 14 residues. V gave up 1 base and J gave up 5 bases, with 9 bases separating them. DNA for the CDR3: TGTGCCAGCAGTGAAGGGCAGGTCTATCAGCCCCAGCATTTT. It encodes CASSEGQVYQPQHF.

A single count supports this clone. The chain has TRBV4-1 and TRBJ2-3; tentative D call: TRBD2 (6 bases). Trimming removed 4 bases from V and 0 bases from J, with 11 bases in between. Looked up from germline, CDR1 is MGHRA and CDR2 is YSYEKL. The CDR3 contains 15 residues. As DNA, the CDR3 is TGCGCCAGCAGCCTTAGCGGAACTAGCACAGATACGCAGTATTTT. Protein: CASSLSGTSTDTQYF.

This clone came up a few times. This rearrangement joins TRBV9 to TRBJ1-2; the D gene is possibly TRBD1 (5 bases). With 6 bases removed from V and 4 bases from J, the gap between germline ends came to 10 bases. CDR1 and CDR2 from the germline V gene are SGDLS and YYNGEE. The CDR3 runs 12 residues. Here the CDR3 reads CASTGQPYGYTF. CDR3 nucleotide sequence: TGTGCCAGCACCGGACAACCCTATGGCTACACCTTC.

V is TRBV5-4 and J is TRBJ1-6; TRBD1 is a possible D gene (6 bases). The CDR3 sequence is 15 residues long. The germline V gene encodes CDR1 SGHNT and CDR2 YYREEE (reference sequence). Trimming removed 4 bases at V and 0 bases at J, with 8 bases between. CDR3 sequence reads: CASSPDSSYNSPLHF. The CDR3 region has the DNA TGTGCCAGCAGCCCGGACAGCTCCTATAATTCACCCCTCCACTTT.

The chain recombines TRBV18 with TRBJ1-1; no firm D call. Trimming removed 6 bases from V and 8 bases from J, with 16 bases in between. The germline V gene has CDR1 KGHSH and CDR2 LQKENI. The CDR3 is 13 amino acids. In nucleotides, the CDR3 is TGTGCCAGCTCCCCGCTCGAGGGTGCGGAAGCTTTCTTT. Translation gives CASSPLEGAEAFF.

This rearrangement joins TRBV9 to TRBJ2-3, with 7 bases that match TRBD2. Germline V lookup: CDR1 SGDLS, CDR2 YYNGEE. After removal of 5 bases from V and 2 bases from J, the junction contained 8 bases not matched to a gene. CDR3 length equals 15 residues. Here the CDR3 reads CASRKTGTTTDTQYF. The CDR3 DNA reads TGTGCCAGCAGAAAAACCGGGACTACCACAGATACGCAGTATTTT. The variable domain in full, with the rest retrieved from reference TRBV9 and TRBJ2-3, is DSGVTQTPKHLITATGQRVTLRCSPRSGDLSVYWYQQSLDQGLQFLIQYYNGEERAKGNILERFSAQQFPDLHSELNLSSLELGDSALYFCASRKTGTTTDTQYFGPGTRLTVL.

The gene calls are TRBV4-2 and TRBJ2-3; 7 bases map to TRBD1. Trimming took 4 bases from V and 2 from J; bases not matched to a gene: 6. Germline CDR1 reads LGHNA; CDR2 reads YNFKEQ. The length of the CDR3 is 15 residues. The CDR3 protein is CASSLKGAITDTQYF. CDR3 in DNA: TGTGCCAGCAGCCTGAAGGGGGCTATCACAGATACGCAGTATTTT.

CDR3 sequence: CASSLDLAGNPNEQFF. CDR3 DNA sequence: TGTGCCAGCAGCTTGGATCTAGCGGGGAACCCCAATGAGCAGTTCTTC. This chain uses TRBV5-4 with TRBJ2-1, with 9 bases matching TRBD2. CDR1 and CDR2 from the germline V gene are SGHNT and YYREEE (reference sequence). With V trimmed by 0 bases and J by 6 bases, 7 bases remained unmatched. This CDR3 is 16 amino acids long.

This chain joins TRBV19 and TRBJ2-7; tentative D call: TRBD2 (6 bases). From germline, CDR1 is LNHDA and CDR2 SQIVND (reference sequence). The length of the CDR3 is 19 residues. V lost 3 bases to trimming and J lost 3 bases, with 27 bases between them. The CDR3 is CASSITRPTGVTKVYEQYF. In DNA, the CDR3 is TGTGCCAGTAGTATCACCCGCCCTACGGGAGTTACCAAAGTCTACGAGCAGTACTTC.

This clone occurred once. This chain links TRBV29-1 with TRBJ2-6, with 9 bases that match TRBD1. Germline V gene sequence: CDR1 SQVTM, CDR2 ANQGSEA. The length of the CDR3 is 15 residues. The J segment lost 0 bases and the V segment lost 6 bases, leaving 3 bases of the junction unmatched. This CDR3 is CSVGTGRSGANVLTF. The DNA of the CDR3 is TGCAGCGTGGGGACAGGGCGCTCTGGGGCCAACGTCCTGACTTTC.